This T cell receptor (beta chain) was retrieved from a study of OX40 agonist ivuxolimab in advanced cancers. Per germline, CDR1 MNHEY and CDR2 SVGAGI. CDR3 length: 13 residues. V lost 6 bases and J 4 bases, leaving 12 bases between the germline ends. Method: immunoSEQ multiplex PCR; TCRdb's copy keeps in-frame clones and lacks some. The data hold fewer than 90,000 clones, with about 85% observed a single time. This specimen consisted of CD4+ or CD8+ T cells sorted from blood, obtained in a trial of the OX40 agonist ivuxolimab. V is TRBV6-5 and J is TRBJ1-1, with D tentatively TRBD1 (5 bases). The origin of this receptor is an adult with an advanced solid tumor such as melanoma, head and neck, liver or kidney cancer. The CDR3 is CASRTQDGTEAFF. In nucleotides, the CDR3 is TGTGCCAGCAGGACACAGGACGGCACTGAAGCTTTCTTT.